The rows below give T cell receptor beta chains drawn from one sample of a study of OX40 agonist ivuxolimab in advanced cancers. Sequencing used immunoSEQ multiplex PCR; TCRdb keeps in-frame clones, though not all of them. The table lists 71,000 or so clones, around 86% of them singletons. The specimen comprised CD4+ or CD8+ T cells sorted from blood, sampled in a trial of the OX40 agonist ivuxolimab. The source of these receptors is an adult with an advanced solid tumor such as melanoma, head and neck, liver or kidney cancer. Both conserved end residues are part of each CDR3. A D gene is named only where the DNA matches it firmly. Size is omitted from some rows. Given values are once, few, many or a class for expanded clones.

d_call clone_size j_call v_call cdr3_aa cdr3_nt
NA NA TRBJ2-6 TRBV6-1 CASSDPNISGANVLTF TGTGCCAGCAGTGACCCTAATATCTCTGGGGCCAACGTCCTGACTTTC
TRBD1 NA TRBJ2-3 TRBV28 CASSYSSGTGITDTQYF TGTGCCAGCAGTTATTCGTCAGGGACAGGGATCACAGATACGCAGTATTTT
TRBD2 NA TRBJ2-7 TRBV4-2 CASSQEARLAGDEQYF TGTGCCAGCAGCCAAGAGGCAAGACTAGCGGGAGACGAGCAGTACTTC
NA NA TRBJ2-5 TRBV7-6 CASSLVAAQETQYF TGTGCCAGCAGCTTAGTGGCAGCCCAAGAGACCCAGTACTTC
TRBD2 NA TRBJ2-1 TRBV18 CASSMGTSGTDEQFF TGTGCCAGCTCCATGGGGACTAGCGGGACAGATGAGCAGTTCTTC
TRBD1 once TRBJ2-4 TRBV11-2 CASSSRQGADIQYF TGTGCCAGCAGCTCCCGACAGGGGGCGGACATTCAGTACTTC
TRBD1 NA TRBJ1-4 TRBV19 CVSSRNLGTGEDNEKLFF TGTGTCAGTAGTAGAAACCTCGGGACAGGCGAAGATAATGAAAAACTGTTTTTT
NA once TRBJ2-7 TRBV27 CASSLYGSHYEQYF TGTGCCAGCAGTTTATACGGCTCCCATTACGAGCAGTACTTC
NA NA TRBJ1-1 TRBV7-2 CASSIGGNMNTEAFF TGTGCCAGCAGTATAGGGGGGAACATGAACACTGAAGCTTTCTTT
NA NA TRBJ1-2 TRBV5-6 CASSIRDNGYTF TGTGCCAGCAGCATTAGGGACAACGGCTACACCTTC
NA NA TRBJ1-1 TRBV29-1 CSVVTPARAFF TGCAGCGTTGTGACACCGGCCCGAGCTTTCTTT
TRBD1 NA TRBJ2-7 TRBV28 CASISGTGDGRGEQYF TGTGCCAGCATATCCGGGACAGGGGACGGAAGAGGCGAGCAGTACTTC
NA NA TRBJ2-5 TRBV21-1 CASSKERRDPGTQYF TGTGCCAGCAGCAAAGAACGAAGGGACCCAGGGACCCAGTACTTC
NA NA TRBJ2-7 TRBV27 CASTPRPSSYEQYF TGTGCCAGCACCCCCCGGCCCTCCTCTTACGAGCAGTACTTC
NA NA TRBJ1-1 TRBV14 CASSPLLGNTEAFF TGTGCCAGCAGCCCCCTCCTGGGGAACACTGAAGCTTTCTTT
NA NA TRBJ1-1 TRBV21-1 CASSILQRAFFEAFF TGTGCCAGCAGCATCCTCCAAAGGGCATTTTTTGAAGCTTTCTTT
TRBD1 NA TRBJ1-2 TRBV19 CASSIQGANYGYTF TGTGCCAGTAGTATACAGGGGGCGAACTATGGCTACACCTTC
NA NA TRBJ2-7 TRBV15 CATSRLPGTKAYEQYF TGTGCCACCAGCCGTCTCCCCGGGACGAAAGCCTACGAGCAGTACTTC
TRBD1 NA TRBJ1-1 TRBV19 CASSSRQGGKTEAFF TGTGCCAGTAGTAGCCGACAGGGAGGTAAGACTGAAGCTTTCTTT
TRBD1 NA TRBJ2-1 TRBV28 CASSVYPTGAKGGEQFF TGTGCCAGCAGTGTATATCCGACAGGGGCCAAAGGCGGTGAGCAGTTCTTC
NA NA TRBJ1-5 TRBV28 CAINGAGHSNQPQHF TGTGCCATCAATGGGGCAGGGCATAGCAATCAGCCCCAGCATTTT
TRBD1 NA TRBJ2-7 TRBV13 CASSGRDRAYEQYF TGTGCCAGCAGCGGCCGGGACAGGGCCTACGAGCAGTACTTC
NA NA TRBJ1-3 TRBV30 CAWSQGGTGNTIYF TGTGCCTGGAGTCAGGGAGGGACTGGAAACACCATATATTTT